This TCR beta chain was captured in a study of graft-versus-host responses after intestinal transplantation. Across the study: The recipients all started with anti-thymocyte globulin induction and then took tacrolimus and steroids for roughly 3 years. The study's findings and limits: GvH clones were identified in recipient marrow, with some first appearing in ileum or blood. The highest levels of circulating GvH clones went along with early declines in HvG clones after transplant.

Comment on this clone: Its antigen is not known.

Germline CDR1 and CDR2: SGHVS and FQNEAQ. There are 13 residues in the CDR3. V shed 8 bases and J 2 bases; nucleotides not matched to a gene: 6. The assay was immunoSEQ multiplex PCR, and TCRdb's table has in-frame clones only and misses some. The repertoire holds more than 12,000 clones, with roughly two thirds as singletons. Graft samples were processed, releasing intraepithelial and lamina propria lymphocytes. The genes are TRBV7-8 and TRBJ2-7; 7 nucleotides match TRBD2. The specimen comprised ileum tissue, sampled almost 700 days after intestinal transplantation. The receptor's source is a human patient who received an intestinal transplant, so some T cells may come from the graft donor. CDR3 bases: TGTGCCAGCGGGGACTACCCAACCTACGAGCAGTACTTC. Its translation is CASGDYPTYEQYF.